This T cell receptor (beta chain) was sequenced during a study of shared clonotypes between healthy human individuals. Overall study results and limits: Memory subsets generally showed smaller estimated richness than naive subsets did. Approximately 5% was the fraction of naive CD4 clonotypes found shared across four donors.

Sorted-subset replicate PCRs used around 200 ng DNA, tens of thousands of T cell genomes. As processed by the authors: Owing to the provision of junction-only sequences devoid of quality scores by immunoSEQ, filtering differed. Some clones are missing from TCRdb's copy, which holds only in-frame ones; the method was immunoSEQ multiplex PCR. For V, J and clone size, that table is used; D and trimming come from the DNA. Counted here are roughly 2.4 million clones, 90% to 96% occurring once; the ten biggest clones make up 0.1% to 0.15%. Details on this clone: What it recognizes is unknown.

The germline V gene encodes CDR1 MDHEN and CDR2 SYDVKM. There are 15 residues in the CDR3. The V end was cut by 6 bases, the J end by 4 bases, with 17 bases between. This sequence originates from a man aged 18 to 29 in good health. The rearrangement uses TRBV28 and TRBJ2-3, with D possibly being TRBD1 or TRBD2 (6 bases each). The sequencing input was naive CD4+ T cells sorted from blood. The subset is: CD45RA+ positively selected. CDR3 nucleotides: TGTGCCAGCAGCTCCGGGGGCCCCGGGGCAGATACGCAGTATTTT. Its protein product is CASSSGGPGADTQYF.